Ten or more counts support the clone carrying this T cell receptor beta chain. Its matching antigen is unknown. This record comes from a study of T cells after yellow fever vaccination. Findings and limits, study-wide: Abundant clonotypes from the bulk population could have been carried over as contaminants into FACS-sorted repertoires.

One entry per CDR3 protein, called by TCRdb with MiXCR from the 5' RACE reads. The sample carries roughly 150,000 distinct CDR3 sequences, 5% to 8% recorded once. The germline CDR1 and CDR2 sequences are SGHRS and YFSETQ. The ends were cut back, 3 bases at V and 10 bases at J, with 5 bases in the middle. The CDR3 is 10 amino acids. The TCR sequence derives from a man aged 25 to 40 who received the YFV17D yellow fever vaccine. Sequenced material: CD4+ T cells sorted from PBMCs, taken 10 days after the yellow fever booster vaccination. This sequence joins TRBV5-1 and TRBJ2-1; D not certain. The CDR3 region has the DNA TGCGCCAGCAGCTCCGGAGAGCAGTTCTTC. Its translation is CASSSGEQFF.